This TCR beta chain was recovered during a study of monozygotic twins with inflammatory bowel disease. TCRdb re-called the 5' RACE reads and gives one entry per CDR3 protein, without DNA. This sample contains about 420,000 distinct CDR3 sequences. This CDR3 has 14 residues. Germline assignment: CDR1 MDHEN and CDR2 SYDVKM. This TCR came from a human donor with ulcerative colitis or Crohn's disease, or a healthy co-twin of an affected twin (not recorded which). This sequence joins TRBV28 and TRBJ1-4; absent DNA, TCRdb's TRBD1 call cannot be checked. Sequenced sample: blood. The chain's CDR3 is CASRTGTGSEKLFF.